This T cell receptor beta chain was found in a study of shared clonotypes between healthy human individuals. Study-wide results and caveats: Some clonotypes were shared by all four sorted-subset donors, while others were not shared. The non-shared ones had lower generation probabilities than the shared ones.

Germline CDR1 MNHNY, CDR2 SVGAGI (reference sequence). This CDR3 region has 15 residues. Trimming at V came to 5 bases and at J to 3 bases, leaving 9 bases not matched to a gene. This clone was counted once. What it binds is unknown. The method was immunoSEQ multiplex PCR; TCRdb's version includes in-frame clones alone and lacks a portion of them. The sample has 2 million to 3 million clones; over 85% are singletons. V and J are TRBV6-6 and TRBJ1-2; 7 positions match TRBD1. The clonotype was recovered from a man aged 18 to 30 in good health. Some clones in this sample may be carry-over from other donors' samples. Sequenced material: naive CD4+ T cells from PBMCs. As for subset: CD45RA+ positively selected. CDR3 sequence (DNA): TGTGCCAGCAGTCAGCACAGGGGAAGTGACTATGGCTACACCTTC. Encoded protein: CASSQHRGSDYGYTF.